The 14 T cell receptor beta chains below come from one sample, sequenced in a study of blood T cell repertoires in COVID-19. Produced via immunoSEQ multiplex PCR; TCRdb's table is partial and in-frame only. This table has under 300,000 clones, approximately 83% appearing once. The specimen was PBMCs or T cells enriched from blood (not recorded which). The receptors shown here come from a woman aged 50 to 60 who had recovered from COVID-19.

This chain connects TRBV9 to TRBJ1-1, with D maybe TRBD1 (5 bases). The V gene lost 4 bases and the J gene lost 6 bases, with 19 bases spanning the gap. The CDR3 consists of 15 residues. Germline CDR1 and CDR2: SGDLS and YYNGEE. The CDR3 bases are TGTGCCAGCAGCCATACTTTAGGGTCGGGGGCTGAAGCTTTCTTT. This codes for CASSHTLGSGAEAFF.

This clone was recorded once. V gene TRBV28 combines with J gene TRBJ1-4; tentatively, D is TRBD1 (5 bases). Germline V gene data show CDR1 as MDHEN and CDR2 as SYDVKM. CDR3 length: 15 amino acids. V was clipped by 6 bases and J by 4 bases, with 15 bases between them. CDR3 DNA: TGTGCCAGCAGCCCCCCCAGGGTCTATAATGAAAAACTGTTTTTT. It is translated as CASSPPRVYNEKLFF.

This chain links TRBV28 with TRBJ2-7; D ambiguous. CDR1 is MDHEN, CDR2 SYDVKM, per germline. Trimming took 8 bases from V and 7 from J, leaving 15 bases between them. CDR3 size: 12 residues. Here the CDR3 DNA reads TGTGCCAGCCGTCCTAATAGCATGGAGCAGTACTTC. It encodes CASRPNSMEQYF.

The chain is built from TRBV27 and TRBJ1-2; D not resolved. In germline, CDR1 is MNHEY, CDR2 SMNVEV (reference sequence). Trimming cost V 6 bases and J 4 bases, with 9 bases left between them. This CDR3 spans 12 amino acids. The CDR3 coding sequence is TGTGCCAGCAGGGAGGGCTTCTATGGCTACACCTTC. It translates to CASREGFYGYTF.

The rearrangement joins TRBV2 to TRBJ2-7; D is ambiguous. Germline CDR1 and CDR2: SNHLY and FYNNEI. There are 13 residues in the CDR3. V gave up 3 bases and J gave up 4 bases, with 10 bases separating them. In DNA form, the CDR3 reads TGTGCCAGCAGTGACTTCCCCGGGTACGAGCAGTACTTC. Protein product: CASSDFPGYEQYF.

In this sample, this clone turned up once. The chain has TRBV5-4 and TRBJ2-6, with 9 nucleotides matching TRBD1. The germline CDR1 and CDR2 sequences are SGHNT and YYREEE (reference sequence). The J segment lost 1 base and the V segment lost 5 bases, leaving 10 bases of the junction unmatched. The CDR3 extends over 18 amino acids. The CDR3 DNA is TGTGCCAGCAGTCGCCCGGGACAGGGATTATCTGGGGCCAACGTCCTGACTTTC. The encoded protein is CASSRPGQGLSGANVLTF.

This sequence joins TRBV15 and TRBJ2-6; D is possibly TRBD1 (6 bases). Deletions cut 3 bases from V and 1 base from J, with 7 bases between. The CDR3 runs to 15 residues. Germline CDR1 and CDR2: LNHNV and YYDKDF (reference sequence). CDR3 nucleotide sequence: TGTGCCACCAGCAGGGACAGATCTGGGGCCAACGTCCTGACTTTC. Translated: CATSRDRSGANVLTF.

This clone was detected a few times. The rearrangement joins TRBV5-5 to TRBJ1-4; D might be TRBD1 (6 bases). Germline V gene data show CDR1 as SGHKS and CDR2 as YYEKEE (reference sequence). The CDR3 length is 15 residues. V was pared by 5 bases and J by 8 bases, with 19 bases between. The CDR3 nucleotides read TGTGCCAGCAGACCTGAACAGGGATCGTACGAAAAACTGTTTTTT. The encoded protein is CASRPEQGSYEKLFF.

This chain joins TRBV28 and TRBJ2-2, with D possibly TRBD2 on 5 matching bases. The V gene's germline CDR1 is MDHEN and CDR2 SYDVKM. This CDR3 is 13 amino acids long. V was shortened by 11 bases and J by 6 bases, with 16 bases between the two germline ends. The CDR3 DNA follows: TGTGCCGGAGGCGGGCGAACCCCCGGGGAGCTGTTTTTT. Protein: CAGGGRTPGELFF. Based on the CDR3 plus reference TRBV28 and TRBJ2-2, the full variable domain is DVKVTQSSRYLVKRTGEKVFLECVQDMDHENMFWYRQDPGLGLRLIYFSYDVKMKEKGDIPEGYSVSREKKERFSLILESASTNQTSMYLCAGGGRTPGELFFGEGSRLTVL.

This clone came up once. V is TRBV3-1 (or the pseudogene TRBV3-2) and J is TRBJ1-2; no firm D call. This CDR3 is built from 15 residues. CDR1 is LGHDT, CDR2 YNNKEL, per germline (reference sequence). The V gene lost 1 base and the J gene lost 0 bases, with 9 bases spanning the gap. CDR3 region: CASSQATEPNYGYTF. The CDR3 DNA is TGTGCCAGCAGCCAAGCAACAGAACCTAACTATGGCTACACCTTC.

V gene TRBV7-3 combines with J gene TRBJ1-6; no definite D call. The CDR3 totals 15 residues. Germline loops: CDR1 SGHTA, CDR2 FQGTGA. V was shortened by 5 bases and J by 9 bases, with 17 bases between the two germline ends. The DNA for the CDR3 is TGTGCCAGCAGCCCGGACTCTAAAGGAGGTTCACCCCTCCACTTT. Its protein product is CASSPDSKGGSPLHF.

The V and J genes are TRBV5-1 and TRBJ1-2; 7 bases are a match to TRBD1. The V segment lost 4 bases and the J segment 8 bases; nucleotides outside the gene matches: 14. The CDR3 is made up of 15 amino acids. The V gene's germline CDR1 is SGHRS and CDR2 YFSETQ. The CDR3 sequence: CASSIGITGAEGYTF. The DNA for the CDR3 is TGCGCCAGCAGCATCGGCATCACAGGGGCTGAAGGCTACACCTTC.

Written as DNA, the CDR3 is TGTGCCAGTAGTATACTAGCAGACTCCTACAATGAGCAGTTCTTC. Translating gives CASSILADSYNEQFF. The rearrangement uses TRBV19 and TRBJ2-1, with D perhaps matching TRBD2 (5 bases). V was cut by 2 bases and J by 0 bases, with 8 bases left in between. Germline V gene data show CDR1 as LNHDA and CDR2 as SQIVND (reference sequence). The CDR3 is 15 amino acids.

In nucleotides, the CDR3 is TGTGCCAGCAGCTTAGTGGGGCGGGAGGGCTACAATGAGCAGTTCTTC. As protein: CASSLVGREGYNEQFF. The chain uses TRBV7-8 and TRBJ2-1, with 9 bases that match TRBD2. CDR3 length equals 16 residues. Germline CDR1 and CDR2: SGHVS and FQNEAQ. The V and J ends lost 1 base and 3 bases, in that order; junction bases with no gene match: 4. Based on the CDR3 plus reference TRBV7-8 and TRBJ2-1, the full variable domain is GAGVSQSPRYKVAKRGQDVALRCDPISGHVSLFWYQQALGQGPEFLTYFQNEAQLDKSGLPSDRFFAERPEGSVSTLKIQRTQQEDSAVYLCASSLVGREGYNEQFFGPGTRLTVL.